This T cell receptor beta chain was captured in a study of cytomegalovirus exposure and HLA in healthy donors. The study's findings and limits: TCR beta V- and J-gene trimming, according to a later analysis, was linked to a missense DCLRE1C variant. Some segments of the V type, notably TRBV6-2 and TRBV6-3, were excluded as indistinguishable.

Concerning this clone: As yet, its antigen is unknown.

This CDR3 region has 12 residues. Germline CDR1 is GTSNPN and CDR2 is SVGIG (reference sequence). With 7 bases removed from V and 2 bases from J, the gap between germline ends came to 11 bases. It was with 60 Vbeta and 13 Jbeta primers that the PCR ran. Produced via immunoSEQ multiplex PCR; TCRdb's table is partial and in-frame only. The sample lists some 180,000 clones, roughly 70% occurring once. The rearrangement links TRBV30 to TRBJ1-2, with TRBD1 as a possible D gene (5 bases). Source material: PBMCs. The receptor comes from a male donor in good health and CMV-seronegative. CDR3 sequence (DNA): TGTGCCTCTTCGGGGGGAAACTATGGCTACACCTTC. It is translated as CASSGGNYGYTF.